The clone carrying this T cell receptor (beta chain) has just a few counts. Germline V gene sequence: CDR1 MNHNS, CDR2 SASEGT. Trimming took off 7 bases at V and 9 bases at J, with 22 bases between the two ends. This CDR3 comprises 15 residues. Scientists amplified the TCR beta CDR3 regions from RNA transcripts. An opening RT-PCR round employed HTBI primers and preceded a second-round multiplex PCR. One entry per CDR3 protein, called by TCRdb with MiXCR from the multiplex PCR reads. The table shows approximately 480,000 distinct CDR3 sequences, with around 15% occurring only once. The data belong to a study of Graves' ophthalmopathy and Graves' hyperthyroidism. Ophthalmopathy donors' eye disease showed moderate-to-severe activity, CAS of at least 3, NOSPECS of at least 4 and duration under 3 months. If patients had other autoimmune diseases, uncontrolled infections, pregnancy or lactation, they were excluded.

Sequencing was carried out using blood. This receptor was obtained from a woman aged 25 to 39 with Graves' ophthalmopathy. The chain uses TRBV6-1 and TRBJ1-5, with D maybe TRBD1 (6 bases). Here the CDR3 reads CASTGGPEGGRPQHF. DNA of the CDR3: TGTGCCAGCACTGGGGGCCCGGAGGGGGGACGGCCCCAGCATTTT.